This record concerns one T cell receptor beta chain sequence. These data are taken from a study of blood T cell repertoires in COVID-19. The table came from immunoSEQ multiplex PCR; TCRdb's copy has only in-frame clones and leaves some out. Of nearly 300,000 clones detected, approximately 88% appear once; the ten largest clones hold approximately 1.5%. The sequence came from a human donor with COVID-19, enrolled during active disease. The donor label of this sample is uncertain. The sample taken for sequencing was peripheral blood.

CDR3 bases: TGTGCCAGTAGACCGGCGGGTGGTTACATTAGCAATCAGCCCCAGCATTTT. Residues: CASRPAGGYISNQPQHF. The V gene is TRBV19, the J gene TRBJ1-5; D uncertain. The V end lost 6 bases, the J end lost 0 bases, and 18 bases lay between the germline ends. The germline V gene has CDR1 LNHDA and CDR2 SQIVND (reference sequence). The CDR3 runs to 17 residues.